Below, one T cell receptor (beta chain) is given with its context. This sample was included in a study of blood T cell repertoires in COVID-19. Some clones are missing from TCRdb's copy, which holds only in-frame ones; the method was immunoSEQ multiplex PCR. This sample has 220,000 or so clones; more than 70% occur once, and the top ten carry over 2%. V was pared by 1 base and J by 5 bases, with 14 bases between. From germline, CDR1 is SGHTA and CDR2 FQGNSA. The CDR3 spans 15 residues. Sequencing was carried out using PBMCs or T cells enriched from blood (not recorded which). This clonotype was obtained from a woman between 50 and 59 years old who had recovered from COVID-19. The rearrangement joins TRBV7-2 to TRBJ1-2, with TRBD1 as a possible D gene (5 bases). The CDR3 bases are TGTGCCAGCAGCTTAGGTACCCAGGGAGGATATGGCTACACCTTC. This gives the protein CASSLGTQGGYGYTF.